This T cell receptor (beta chain) was documented in a study of early T cells in non-severe SARS-CoV-2 infection. TCRdb reanalysed the 5' RACE reads using MiXCR and keeps one entry per CDR3 protein. The repertoire has tens of thousands of distinct CDR3 sequences, about 8% of them found once; the top ten carry 12%. This clonotype was detected many times. Germline V gene data show CDR1 as SGHAT and CDR2 as FQNNGV. The CDR3 has 14 residues. Trimming removed 6 bases from V and 0 bases from J; junction bases left unmatched: 2. The receptor was derived from an adult who was a healthcare worker with PCR-confirmed SARS-CoV-2 infection or an uninfected control (not recorded which). The rearrangement uses TRBV11-2 and TRBJ2-1; 7 nucleotides match TRBD1. Material: whole blood, obtained at baseline. CDR3 DNA: TGTGCCAGCAGTCGACAGGGCTCCTACAATGAGCAGTTCTTC. Encoded protein: CASSRQGSYNEQFF.